These 10 T cell receptor beta chains came from one sample sequenced in a study of cytomegalovirus exposure and HLA in healthy donors. The PCR ran on 60 Vbeta and 13 Jbeta primers. The data were produced by immunoSEQ multiplex PCR, yet TCRdb's version contains in-frame clones alone and is incomplete. The data hold around 140,000 clones, with less than 85% observed a single time. The sample taken for sequencing was PBMCs. These receptors were taken from an older woman in good health and CMV-seropositive.

This clone occurred a few times. V is TRBV15 and J is TRBJ2-1; 9 nucleotides match TRBD2. The CDR3 has 15 amino acids. Looked up from germline, CDR1 is LNHNV and CDR2 is YYDKDF (reference sequence). V shed 1 base, J shed 6 bases, and the junction held 4 bases outside the gene matches. The CDR3 sequence is CATSRAGTSPNEQFF. In DNA, the CDR3 is TGTGCCACCAGCAGAGCCGGGACTAGCCCCAATGAGCAGTTCTTC.

The rearrangement links TRBV6-6 to TRBJ1-1, with D possibly being TRBD1 (6 bases). Looked up from germline, CDR1 is MNHNY and CDR2 is SVGAGI (reference sequence). The CDR3 runs 15 residues. Trimming left V 5 bases short and J 4 bases short, with 17 bases between. This CDR3 reads CASSQGWGRLTEAFF. CDR3 coding DNA: TGTGCCAGCAGTCAAGGCTGGGGGCGACTCACTGAAGCTTTCTTT.

The chain recombines TRBV10-3 with TRBJ2-4; 8 bases are shared with TRBD1. The V gene's germline CDR1 is ENHRY and CDR2 SYGVKD. V gave up 0 bases and J gave up 0 bases; unmatched junction bases: 4. CDR3 size: 17 residues. The CDR3 DNA sequence: TGTGCCATCAGTGAGTCTGTCAGGGGGCGAGCCAAAAACATTCAGTACTTC. Its translation: CAISESVRGRAKNIQYF.

This clone was found a few times. The chain joins TRBV6-5 to TRBJ1-2, with D uncertain. Germline V gene lookup returns CDR1 MNHEY and CDR2 SVGAGI. Trimming stripped 10 bases from V and 7 bases from J, with 16 bases between. CDR3 size: 12 residues. The CDR3 spells CATHQLRSGYTF. Here the CDR3 DNA reads TGTGCCACCCATCAGTTAAGAAGTGGCTACACCTTC.

This chain uses TRBV2 with TRBJ2-7, with TRBD2 as a possible D gene (8 bases). Trimming took 9 bases from V and 2 from J, leaving 20 bases between them. The germline CDR1 and CDR2 sequences are SNHLY and FYNNEI. The CDR3 covers 15 residues. The CDR3 DNA reads TGTGCCAGGGGAAACGCGGGGGGACAGACCTACGAGCAGTACTTC. It codes for CARGNAGGQTYEQYF.

The V and J genes are TRBV30 and TRBJ1-2; 8 nucleotides line up with TRBD1. V was clipped by 5 bases and J by 7 bases; unmatched bases: 3. CDR3 length: 11 residues. Germline CDR1 and CDR2: GTSNPN and SVGIG (reference sequence). CDR3 loop: CAWWTGTGYTF. DNA of the CDR3: TGTGCCTGGTGGACAGGGACTGGCTACACCTTC.

V and J are TRBV7-6 and TRBJ1-5; D is possibly TRBD1 (5 bases). The germline V gene encodes CDR1 SGHVS and CDR2 FNYEAQ. This CDR3 has 13 residues. V was clipped by 5 bases and J by 6 bases, with 11 bases between them. In DNA form, the CDR3 reads TGTGCCAGCAGCCCGGGGGGAGGTCAGCCCCAGCATTTT. As protein: CASSPGGGQPQHF.

This chain connects TRBV5-4 to TRBJ2-3, with 7 bases identical to TRBD2. Germline loops: CDR1 SGHNT, CDR2 YYREEE (reference sequence). This CDR3 has 13 amino acids. With V trimmed by 7 bases and J by 5 bases, 7 bases remained unmatched. CDR3 loop: CASRLPGGDTQYF. The CDR3 nucleotides read TGTGCCAGCCGACTTCCGGGGGGAGATACGCAGTATTTT. The whole variable domain, filled in from reference TRBV5-4 and TRBJ2-3, reads ETGVTQSPTHLIKTRGQQVTLRCSSQSGHNTVSWYQQALGQGPQFIFQYYREEENGRGNFPPRFSGLQFPNYSSELNVNALELDDSALYLCASRLPGGDTQYFGPGTRLTVL.

This clone has a single count. The genes are TRBV30 and TRBJ1-3, with D maybe TRBD1 (6 bases). V gave up 2 bases and J gave up 2 bases, with 13 bases separating them. The CDR3 runs to 15 residues. The germline V gene has CDR1 GTSNPN and CDR2 SVGIG (reference sequence). CDR3: CAWSKTGLTGNTIYF. The DNA for the CDR3 is TGTGCCTGGAGTAAGACAGGTCTGACTGGAAACACCATATATTTT.

This rearrangement joins TRBV6-1 to TRBJ1-1, with a possible D match to TRBD1 (5 bases). In germline, CDR1 is MNHNS, CDR2 SASEGT. The CDR3 length is 14 residues. The ends were cut back, 5 bases at V and 4 bases at J, with 14 bases in the middle. The CDR3 region is CASSPQGLRTEAFF. For the CDR3, the DNA is TGTGCCAGCAGTCCTCAGGGTTTGCGCACTGAAGCTTTCTTT.